This T cell receptor beta chain emerged from a study of shared clonotypes between healthy human individuals (dated by TCRdb to about 2020). In the study overall: The cohort included a few men and a couple of women between 18 and 49 years of age. To increase sequencing depth and limit assay-specific biases, different laboratories used diverse techniques to prepare libraries and sequence TCR repertoires. Leukapheresis yielded between about 0.85 and 10 billion PBMCs per donor. For each donor, CD4 naive and CD4 memory were each run on three plates, CD8 naive on two plates, and CD8 memory on one plate. Blood TCR repertoires of 5 or 6 healthy adults were deeply sequenced to estimate repertoire size and the extent of clonotype sharing between individuals.

In the case of this clone: The antigen it binds to is not known. No much larger clone exists at a distance of one base, and base qualities are not known.

The CDR3, cysteine through phenylalanine, is 13 amino acids long. The read is trimmed to its CDR3 DNA, 39 bases read in frame from base 1. Between the V and J ends, shortened by 1 base and 8 bases respectively, the junction contains 10 bases. The germline V gene (reference sequence) yields SGHKS for CDR1 and YYEKEE for CDR2. Donors were healthy HIV-negative adults with no recently reported acute infections or vaccinations. Every donor was a Caucasian adult residing in Nashville, Tennessee, USA. CD4+ T cells were enriched by magnetic negative selection, after which naive cells were positively selected on CD45RA and the negative fraction was taken as the memory subset. Blood was obtained by leukapheresis, after which PBMCs were separated by Ficoll-Histopaque density gradient centrifugation and cryopreserved in liquid nitrogen vapor phase. Analytical flow cytometry was used to check the purity and quantity of every magnetically sorted T cell population. Genomic DNA was isolated from every sorted fraction and measured by UV absorbance on a Nanodrop 2000c.

General study outcomes and caveats: Rarefaction of sorted-subset datasets indicated incomplete sequencing despite the large sequencing depth. Only blood was sampled, and tissue TCR repertoires likely differ from those in blood. Higher generation probabilities were observed for clonotypes shared by all four sorted-subset donors than for non-shared clonotypes. The genetic and exposure-history diversity represented was limited by the small number of donors. Estimated clonotype richness was generally larger for naive than for memory subsets. Pairwise subsampling led to the expectation that sequencing depth would affect the degree of clonotype sharing among donors. About 4.5% of naive CD4, approximately 3.7% of naive CD8, about 2.1% of memory CD4, and less than 0.45% of memory CD8 clonotypes were shared across several donors.

TCR CDR3 regions were amplified from genomic DNA by multiplex PCR using the deep immunoSEQ assay. Extracted genomic DNA from each cell subset was distributed evenly across all wells of several immunoSEQ 96-well plates, and each plate was treated as a replicate. For sorted subsets, about 200 ng genomic DNA, equal to some 30,000 T cell genomes, was loaded into each replicate PCR. The purified libraries were quantified using a Qubit 3.0 fluorometer, sized with a Bioanalyzer 2100, and then quantified again using the KAPA Library Quantification kit. Each immunoSEQ 96-well plate was sequenced on its own single-read 150-cycle Illumina NextSeq 550 flow cell. Concerning the study's data processing: The immunoSEQ output contained only junctional sequences without quality scores, so filtering could not match that applied to full-length reads. To assign V/J genes and CDR3, sequences were annotated using PyIR, a Python wrapper for IgBLAST v1.9, with IMGT germline references. Reads were filtered out if the reads had weak V/J assignments (E-value above 1e-6), no CDR3, stop codons, out-of-frame junctions, or ambiguous translated residues. A V3J clonotype was defined by an identical inferred V gene, J gene, and CDR3 amino acid sequence. Percentage overlap between repertoires was computed as shared unique clonotypes divided by the size of the smaller repertoire. Three approaches were used to assess repertoire richness: RTK rarefaction, the Chao1 estimator, and Recon v2.1 estimates of unobserved clonotypes. Generation probabilities were computed with OLGA for all TCRbeta clonotypes obtained by the gDNA method from several donors. TCRdb took this table from immuneACCESS and kept in-frame rearrangements with V and J called. Such tables lack part of the clones; where checked against another copy, unresolved V genes explain under half of the gap, and the rest is unexplained. V, J and clone size are those of that table, while D and trimming were read from the DNA. The sample table contains about 700,000 clones; only one count was recorded for approximately 79% of them. The ten biggest clones cover 1.5% to 2% of the sample.

Material: memory CD4+ T cells sorted from blood. Explained via the paper, the cell subset or site label denotes: CD45RA-negative fraction. The clonotype was recovered from a woman in her thirties in good health. The chain employs TRBV5-5 and TRBJ1-5, with the D gene not confidently named. In nucleotide form, the sequence is TGTGCCAGCAGCTTGTGGGGAAAGGAGCCCCAGCATTTT. This encodes CASSLWGKEPQHF.